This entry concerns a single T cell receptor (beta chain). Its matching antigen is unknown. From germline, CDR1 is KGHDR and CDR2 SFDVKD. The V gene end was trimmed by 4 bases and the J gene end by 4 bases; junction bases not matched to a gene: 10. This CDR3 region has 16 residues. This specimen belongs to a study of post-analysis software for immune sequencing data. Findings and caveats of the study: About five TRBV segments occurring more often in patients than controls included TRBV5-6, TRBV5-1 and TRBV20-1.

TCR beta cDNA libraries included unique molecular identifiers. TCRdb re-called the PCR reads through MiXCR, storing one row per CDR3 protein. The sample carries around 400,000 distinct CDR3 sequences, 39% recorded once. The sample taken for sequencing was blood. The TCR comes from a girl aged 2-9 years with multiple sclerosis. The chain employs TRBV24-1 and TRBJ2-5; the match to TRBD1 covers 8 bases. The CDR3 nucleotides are TGTGCCACCAGTGAGAGCCCAGTCAGGGGGCGAGAGACCCAGTACTTC. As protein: CATSESPVRGRETQYF.